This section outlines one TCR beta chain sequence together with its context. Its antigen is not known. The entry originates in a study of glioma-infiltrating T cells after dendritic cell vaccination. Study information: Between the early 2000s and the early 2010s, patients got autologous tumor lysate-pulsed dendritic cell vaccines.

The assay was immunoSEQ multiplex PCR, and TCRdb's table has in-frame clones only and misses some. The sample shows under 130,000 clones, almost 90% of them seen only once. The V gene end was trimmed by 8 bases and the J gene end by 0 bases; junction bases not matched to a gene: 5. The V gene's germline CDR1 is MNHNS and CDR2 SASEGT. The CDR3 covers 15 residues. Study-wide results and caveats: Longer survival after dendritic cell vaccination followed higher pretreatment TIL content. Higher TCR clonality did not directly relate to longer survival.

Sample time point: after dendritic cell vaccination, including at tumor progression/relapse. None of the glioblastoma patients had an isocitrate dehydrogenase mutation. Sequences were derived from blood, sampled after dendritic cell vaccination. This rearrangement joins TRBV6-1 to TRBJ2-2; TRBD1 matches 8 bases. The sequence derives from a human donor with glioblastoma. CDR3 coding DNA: TGTGCCAGCTTAAAGGGACAGGCGAACACCGGGGAGCTGTTTTTT. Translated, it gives CASLKGQANTGELFF.